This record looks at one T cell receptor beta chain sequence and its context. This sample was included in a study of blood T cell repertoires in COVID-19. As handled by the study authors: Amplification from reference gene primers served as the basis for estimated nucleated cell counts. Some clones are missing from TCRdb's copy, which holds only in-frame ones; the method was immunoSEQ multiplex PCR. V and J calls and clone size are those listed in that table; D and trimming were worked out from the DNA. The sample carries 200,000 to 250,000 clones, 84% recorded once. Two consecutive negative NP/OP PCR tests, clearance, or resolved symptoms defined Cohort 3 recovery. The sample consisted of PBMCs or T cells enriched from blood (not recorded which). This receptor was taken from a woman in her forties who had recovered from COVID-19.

CDR3 region: CASSPGTGDYGYTF. The CDR3, as DNA: TGTGCCAGCAGCCCCGGGACAGGGGACTATGGCTACACCTTC. The chain joins TRBV9 to TRBJ1-2; 10 bases align to TRBD1. V lost 4 bases, J lost 3 bases, and 3 bases stayed unmatched. The CDR3 is 14 amino acids. CDR1 is SGDLS and CDR2 is YYNGEE in the germline V gene.